The sequence of this T cell receptor (beta chain) was determined in a study of blood T cell repertoires in COVID-19. Whole-study context: The samples span acute and convalescent COVID-19 from the United States, Italy and Spain. Nucleic acid was either cDNA or gDNA, and it came from T cells, B-cell-depleted T cells, or PBMCs.

V gave up 2 bases and J gave up 8 bases; unmatched junction bases: 5. The CDR3 totals 13 residues. Germline CDR1 reads LGHDT; CDR2 reads YNNKEL (reference sequence). Original data processing: By means of reference gene primer amplification, nucleated cell counts were estimated. The repertoire was sequenced with immunoSEQ multiplex PCR; TCRdb's copy has only in-frame clones and lacks some. The V and J calls and clone size are taken from that table; D and trimming were inferred from the DNA. The sample shows about 120,000 clones, about 80% of them seen only once. This clone was seen once. The chain links TRBV3-1 (or the pseudogene TRBV3-2) to TRBJ1-2; 7 nucleotides agree with TRBD1. Sequencing was done on a sample of peripheral blood. This TCR came from a man in his 70s with active or convalescent COVID-19. The DNA for the CDR3 is TGTGCCAGCAGCCAAAGGACAGGAGTGGGCTACACCTTC. It is translated as CASSQRTGVGYTF.